Below are 21 T cell receptor beta chains sequenced from a single sample in a study. Only in-frame clones appear in the TCRdb table, and some are missing; sequencing was by immunoSEQ multiplex PCR. The sample has tens of thousands of clones, 93% seen once. Source material: PBMCs. These receptor sequences come from a man aged 35-49 years with rheumatoid arthritis.

The chain joins TRBV15 to TRBJ1-5; 9 positions match TRBD1. V lost 1 base and J lost 1; bases outside the gene matches: 11. CDR3 length equals 19 residues. CDR1 is LNHNV, CDR2 YYDKDF, per germline (reference sequence). In DNA form, the CDR3 reads TGTGCCACCAGCAGAGGGGCAACAGGGGGCGTACGGAGCAATCAGCCCCAGCATTTT. Its protein is CATSRGATGGVRSNQPQHF.

This clone was counted a few times. This CDR3 is CAWRPSLSSYNSPLHF. The CDR3 DNA follows: TGTGCCTGGAGACCCTCACTTAGCTCCTATAATTCACCCCTCCACTTT. V gene TRBV30 combines with J gene TRBJ1-6; D remains unclear. V gave up 3 bases and J gave up 0 bases, with 12 bases separating them. From germline, CDR1 is GTSNPN and CDR2 SVGIG (reference sequence). This CDR3 contains 16 residues. Using reference TRBV30 and TRBJ1-6 for the parts outside the CDR3, the full variable domain is SQTIHQWPATLVQPVGSPLSLECTVEGTSNPNLYWYRQAAGRGLQLLFYSVGIGQISSEVPQNLSASRPQDRQFILSSKKLLLSDSGFYLCAWRPSLSSYNSPLHFGNGTRLTVT.

The chain carries TRBV7-2 and TRBJ1-2; 12 bases align to TRBD1. Germline V gene data show CDR1 as SGHTA and CDR2 as FQGNSA. CDR3 size: 15 residues. The V and J ends lost 4 bases and 4 bases, in that order; junction bases with no gene match: 4. The CDR3 is CASSYGTGGTYGYTF. CDR3 coding DNA: TGTGCCAGCAGCTACGGGACAGGGGGCACCTATGGCTACACCTTC.

This chain uses TRBV5-5 with TRBJ2-7; either TRBD1 or TRBD2 may fit D (5 bases each). Trimming cost V 3 bases and J 2 bases, with 12 bases left between them. Germline CDR1 and CDR2: SGHKS and YYEKEE (reference sequence). There are 14 residues in the CDR3. The CDR3 sequence: CASSSTEGPYEQYF. The DNA for the CDR3 is TGTGCCAGCAGCTCGACAGAGGGGCCCTACGAGCAGTACTTC.

The chain joins TRBV28 to TRBJ2-2; 7 bases line up with TRBD2. Unmatched junction bases numbered 5, after V lost 5 bases and J lost 2 bases. CDR1 and CDR2 (germline): MDHEN, SYDVKM. The CDR3 is 15 residues long. CDR3 protein: CASSVSSGNTGELFF. The CDR3 DNA reads TGTGCCAGCAGTGTTTCTAGCGGTAACACCGGGGAGCTGTTTTTT.

The chain joins TRBV11-1 to TRBJ2-2, with TRBD1 identical over 9 bases. V dropped 3 bases and J dropped 2; count of bases not matched to a gene: 1. The germline V gene has CDR1 SGHAT and CDR2 FQDESV (reference sequence). The CDR3 spans 15 residues. CDR3 amino acids: CASSLGQGNTGELFF. The CDR3 nucleotides read TGTGCCAGCAGCTTGGGACAGGGTAACACCGGGGAGCTGTTTTTT.

This chain joins TRBV24-1 and TRBJ2-1; TRBD1 aligns across 9 bases. The CDR3 runs to 16 residues. Looked up from germline, CDR1 is KGHDR and CDR2 is SFDVKD. Losses at the gene ends were 4 bases for V and 4 bases for J; bases not matched to a gene: 7. The CDR3 region has the DNA TGTGCCACCAGTGAAAAAGGACAGGGGTTTTACAATGAGCAGTTCTTC. It codes for CATSEKGQGFYNEQFF.

The J gene is TRBJ2-1, the V gene TRBV28; D unresolved. V was cut by 4 bases and J by 6 bases, with 7 bases left in between. The length of the CDR3 is 12 residues. Per the germline V gene, CDR1 is MDHEN and CDR2 is SYDVKM. CDR3 sequence reads: CASSSPFNEQFF. The CDR3 DNA reads as TGTGCCAGCAGTTCCCCATTCAATGAGCAGTTCTTC. Together with reference TRBV28 and TRBJ2-1, the CDR3 gives the full variable domain: DVKVTQSSRYLVKRTGEKVFLECVQDMDHENMFWYRQDPGLGLRLIYFSYDVKMKEKGDIPEGYSVSREKKERFSLILESASTNQTSMYLCASSSPFNEQFFGPGTRLTVL.

The chain carries TRBV11-2 and TRBJ2-1, with D perhaps assigned TRBD1 or TRBD2 (5 bases each). The germline V gene encodes CDR1 SGHAT and CDR2 FQNNGV. The CDR3 covers 12 residues. Trimming shortened V by 5 bases and J by 10 bases, and 12 bases separated the two germline ends. Here the CDR3 reads CASSPGTREQFF. In nucleotides, the CDR3 is TGTGCCAGCAGCCCTGGGACCCGGGAGCAGTTCTTC.

This chain connects TRBV28 to TRBJ2-5; tentatively, D is TRBD1 (7 bases). CDR3 length equals 13 residues. The germline gives CDR1 MDHEN, CDR2 SYDVKM. V was pared by 7 bases and J by 4 bases, with 13 bases between. The DNA of the CDR3 is TGTGCCAGCAAATCGCAGGGGGGAGAGACCCAGTACTTC. Translated: CASKSQGGETQYF. The complete variable domain, with remaining parts taken from reference TRBV28 and TRBJ2-5, reads DVKVTQSSRYLVKRTGEKVFLECVQDMDHENMFWYRQDPGLGLRLIYFSYDVKMKEKGDIPEGYSVSREKKERFSLILESASTNQTSMYLCASKSQGGETQYFGPGTRLLVL.

The V call is TRBV6-2 or TRBV6-3, the J call TRBJ2-5; D remains unclear. The V end was cut by 3 bases, the J end by 4 bases, with 6 bases between. Germline CDR1 reads MNHEY; CDR2 reads SVGEGT. This CDR3 spans 12 amino acids. The CDR3 loop reads CASSYRRETQYF. The DNA for the CDR3 is TGTGCCAGCAGTTATAGGAGAGAGACCCAGTACTTC.

This clone has just one count. The chain is built from TRBV28 and TRBJ2-1, with a possible D match to TRBD2 (5 bases). Germline lookup yields CDR1 MDHEN and CDR2 SYDVKM. The CDR3 totals 14 residues. V was pared by 5 bases and J by 5 bases, with 13 bases between. CDR3 in amino acids: CASSPSLEDNEQFF. Written as DNA, the CDR3 is TGTGCCAGCAGTCCTTCACTAGAAGACAATGAGCAGTTCTTC.

The chain is built from TRBV7-2 and TRBJ1-5, with 7 bases identical to TRBD1. This CDR3 spans 15 amino acids. Looked up from germline, CDR1 is SGHTA and CDR2 is FQGNSA. V was clipped by 5 bases and J by 4 bases; unmatched bases: 8. CDR3: CASSLSGDRNQPQHF. The CDR3, as DNA: TGTGCCAGCAGCCTAAGCGGGGACAGAAATCAGCCCCAGCATTTT.

This chain connects TRBV6-5 to TRBJ1-1; D remains ambiguous. The CDR3 length is 13 residues. CDR1 and CDR2 (germline): MNHEY, SVGAGI. The V end lost 10 bases, the J end lost 3 bases, and 15 bases lay between the germline ends. The CDR3 region is CAIRRKLYTEAFF. The CDR3 DNA follows: TGTGCCATCCGACGGAAGCTATACACTGAAGCTTTCTTT.

The V and J genes are TRBV7-2 and TRBJ2-2; D uncertain. Trimming removed 5 bases from V and 6 bases from J, with 19 bases in between. The V gene's germline CDR1 is SGHTA and CDR2 FQGNSA. CDR3 length: 16 residues. As DNA, the CDR3 is TGTGCCAGCAGCCTAGGAACAGTGGATTCCGCCGGGGAGCTGTTTTTT. Amino acids: CASSLGTVDSAGELFF.

The rearrangement uses TRBV3-1 (or the pseudogene TRBV3-2) and TRBJ1-3, with unresolved D. CDR3 length: 14 amino acids. V lost 4 bases, J lost 2 bases, and 9 bases lay in between. Germline values: CDR1 LGHDT, CDR2 YNNKEL (reference sequence). CDR3 DNA: TGTGCCAGCAGCCCTGGACGGGCTGGAAACACCATATATTTT. Its protein product is CASSPGRAGNTIYF.

The chain has TRBV5-1 and TRBJ2-2, with TRBD2 matching 7 bases. Germline CDR1 reads SGHRS; CDR2 reads YFSETQ. This CDR3 region has 16 residues. The V segment lost 2 bases and the J segment 0 bases; nucleotides outside the gene matches: 4. The CDR3 reads CASSFLAGSNTGELFF. The DNA of the CDR3 is TGCGCCAGCAGCTTTTTAGCGGGCTCGAACACCGGGGAGCTGTTTTTT.

The genes are TRBV7-9 and TRBJ2-1; 10 positions agree with TRBD1. With V trimmed by 2 bases and J by 4 bases, 8 bases remained unmatched. The CDR3 runs to 17 residues. The germline V gene has CDR1 SEHNR and CDR2 FQNEAQ (reference sequence). CDR3 coding DNA: TGTGCCAGCAGCTTACGGACAGGGGGACCCTTTTACAATGAGCAGTTCTTC. Amino acids: CASSLRTGGPFYNEQFF.

The chain couples TRBV6-6 to TRBJ2-5; D ambiguous. The CDR3 totals 15 residues. The germline CDR1 and CDR2 sequences are MNHNY and SVGAGI (reference sequence). The V end was cut by 3 bases, the J end by 1 base, with 12 bases between. CDR3 sequence: CASSYGVGIQETQYF. CDR3 DNA: TGTGCCAGCAGTTATGGAGTGGGGATCCAAGAGACCCAGTACTTC.

This chain connects TRBV3-1 (or the pseudogene TRBV3-2) to TRBJ2-1, with no clear D. The CDR3 length is 14 residues. Germline CDR1 and CDR2: LGHDT and YNNKEL (reference sequence). V was pared by 4 bases and J by 0 bases, with 7 bases between. CDR3 residues: CASSPRDSYNEQFF. DNA of the CDR3: TGTGCCAGCAGCCCTAGGGACTCCTACAATGAGCAGTTCTTC.

The gene calls are TRBV18 and TRBJ1-1; 8 nucleotides match TRBD1. The CDR3 extends over 15 amino acids. Germline CDR1 is KGHSH and CDR2 is LQKENI. V trimming: 2 bases; J trimming: 1 base; junction bases outside the gene matches: 3. CDR3 loop: CASSPAGTGNTEAFF. The CDR3 DNA reads TGTGCCAGCTCACCAGCCGGGACAGGGAACACTGAAGCTTTCTTT.